A selection of T cell receptor beta chains follows, all from one sample in a study of sequential checkpoint blockade in melanoma. Only in-frame clones appear in the TCRdb table, and some are missing; sequencing was by immunoSEQ multiplex PCR. The data hold around 9,200 clones, with more than 20% observed a single time. This specimen consisted of tumor tissue (inferred from file names), obtained from a patient given nivolumab and ipilimumab in sequence. Receptors were obtained from a human donor with melanoma. Each CDR3 is given with its conserved first and last residue. The D gene is left open where the match is weak. Some rows mark clone size as missing; the rest say once, few, many or name a class of expanded clone.

v_call	clone_size	j_call	d_call	cdr3_aa	cdr3_nt
TRBV11-3	few	TRBJ1-5	-	CASSLVRDDQPQHF	TGTGCCAGCAGCTTAGTACGGGACGATCAGCCCCAGCATTTT
TRBV29-1	-	TRBJ1-1	-	CSVETGMNTEAFF	TGCAGCGTTGAAACGGGAATGAACACTGAAGCTTTCTTT
TRBV6-8	few	TRBJ1-2	-	CASSRTANYGYTF	TGTGCCAGCAGTCGGACAGCTAACTATGGCTACACCTTC
TRBV5-1	-	TRBJ2-2	-	CASSLDRRDTGELFF	TGCGCCAGCAGCTTGGACCGCAGAGACACCGGGGAGCTGTTTTTT
TRBV7-6	few	TRBJ2-7	TRBD1	CASSLSEGTGIYEQYF	TGTGCCAGCAGCTTATCCGAGGGGACAGGTATCTACGAGCAGTACTTC
TRBV29-1	-	TRBJ2-7	TRBD1	CSVDGQGNEQYF	TGCAGCGTGGACGGACAGGGTAACGAGCAGTACTTC
TRBV19	-	TRBJ1-6	TRBD1	CASSIDRVYSPLHF	TGTGCCAGTAGTATCGACAGGGTGTATTCACCCCTCCACTTT
TRBV11-3	many	TRBJ2-2	TRBD1	CASSLGTGEAGELFF	TGTGCCAGCAGCTTAGGGACAGGGGAAGCCGGGGAGCTGTTTTTT
TRBV28	-	TRBJ1-4	-	CASSLMGSTRKLFF	TGTGCCAGCAGTTTAATGGGATCAACCCGAAAACTGTTTTTT
TRBV11-3	few	TRBJ2-1	-	CASSFARQGGNNEQFF	TGTGCCAGCAGCTTCGCCCGCCAGGGGGGAAACAATGAGCAGTTCTTC
TRBV11-3	medium-sized	TRBJ1-2	-	CASSPPVTGNYGYTF	TGTGCCAGCAGCCCCCCCGTCACAGGGAACTATGGCTACACCTTC
TRBV11-3	-	TRBJ2-2	TRBD2	CASLSGNTNFNTGELFF	TGTGCCAGCCTTAGCGGGAACACGAATTTCAACACCGGGGAGCTGTTTTTT
TRBV5-1	-	TRBJ2-5	TRBD2	CASSPGLVDQETQYF	TGCGCCAGCAGCCCGGGACTAGTGGACCAAGAGACCCAGTACTTC
TRBV29-1	-	TRBJ2-4	-	CSKRYGCANIQYF	-
TRBV5-1	-	TRBJ2-1	TRBD2	CASSLARGGLYNEQFF	TGCGCCAGCAGCTTGGCCCGGGGGGGCCTTTACAATGAGCAGTTCTTC
TRBV11-3	many	TRBJ1-1	TRBD1	CASSLSRDRGAPEAFF	TGTGCCAGCAGCTTGTCCCGGGACAGGGGGGCGCCTGAAGCTTTCTTT
TRBV28	few	TRBJ1-2	-	CASSLPGHPNYGYTF	TGTGCCAGCAGTTTACCGGGACACCCTAACTATGGCTACACCTTC
TRBV11-3	many	TRBJ2-2	-	CASSPRQAGTGELFF	TGTGCCAGCAGCCCACGCCAAGCAGGAACCGGGGAGCTGTTTTTT
TRBV9	-	TRBJ2-7	TRBD2	CASSPGLAGDTYEQYF	TGTGCCAGCAGCCCGGGACTAGCGGGGGACACCTACGAGCAGTACTTC
TRBV6-8	few	TRBJ1-1	-	CASRGMYRVMNTEAFF	TGTGCCAGCAGAGGGATGTACAGGGTCATGAACACTGAAGCTTTCTTT
TRBV13	few	TRBJ2-7	TRBD1	CASSSFRDRGAASYEQYF	TGTGCCAGCAGCTCATTCCGGGACAGGGGGGCGGCCTCCTACGAGCAGTACTTC
TRBV11-3	medium-sized	TRBJ1-4	-	CASSSRGVNEKLFF	TGTGCCAGCAGCTCCAGGGGAGTTAATGAAAAACTGTTTTTT
TRBV15	few	TRBJ1-3	-	CATSRDKGHGNTIYF	TGTGCCACCAGCAGAGATAAGGGACATGGAAACACCATATATTTT
TRBV28	-	TRBJ2-3	TRBD2	CASSLLRGITTDTQYF	TGTGCCAGCAGTTTATTGCGGGGGATAACCACAGATACGCAGTATTTT
TRBV10-2	once	TRBJ1-4	-	CASSGGKDEKLFF	TGCGCCAGCAGCGGGGGCAAGGATGAAAAACTGTTTTTT
TRBV11-3	medium-sized	TRBJ1-2	-	CASSLVQGRGDYGYTF	TGTGCCAGCAGCTTAGTCCAGGGGCGCGGAGACTATGGCTACACCTTC
TRBV1	-	TRBJ1-6	-	CASSQDLGGVNSPLHF	TGCGCCAGCAGCCAAGATCTTGGAGGGGTAAATTCACCCCTCCACTTT
TRBV6-8	-	TRBJ2-7	TRBD2	CASTSGGTLGEQYF	TGTGCCAGCACCTCGGGGGGGACTTTGGGCGAGCAGTACTTC
TRBV9	many	TRBJ1-4	TRBD1	CASSGLRGQGSEKLFF	TGTGCCAGCAGCGGCCTTAGAGGACAGGGGAGTGAAAAACTGTTTTTT
TRBV6-8	-	TRBJ2-7	TRBD2	CASSSQTSGSLEQYF	TGTGCCAGCAGTTCGCAGACTAGCGGGAGCCTCGAGCAGTACTTC
TRBV28	few	TRBJ2-7	TRBD2	CASSLVSSGSYEQYF	TGTGCCAGCAGTTTAGTTTCTAGCGGCTCCTACGAGCAGTACTTC
TRBV5-1	-	TRBJ2-5	-	CASSLMGAEETQYF	TGCGCCAGCAGCTTGATGGGGGCAGAAGAGACCCAGTACTTC
TRBV25-1	-	TRBJ2-5	-	CASSDPAAALQETQYF	TGTGCCAGCAGTGATCCGGCGGCAGCGCTACAAGAGACCCAGTACTTC
TRBV6-7	-	TRBJ1-2	-	CAGEDGYGYTF	TGTGCCGGGGAGGACGGATATGGCTACACCTTC
TRBV30	medium-sized	TRBJ1-1	-	CAWSTPAGKNTEAFF	TGTGCCTGGAGTACGCCGGCCGGGAAGAACACTGAAGCTTTCTTT